The 2 T cell receptor beta chains in this list originate from one sample, sequenced in a study of sequential checkpoint blockade in melanoma (dated by TCRdb to the late 2010s). This specimen's treatment or condition label, per the study, means: randomized to nivolumab then ipilimumab (arm A) or the reverse (arm B). The library was obtained by the immunoSEQ multiplex PCR assay. TCRdb mirrors the immuneACCESS table, restricted to in-frame sequences. Some clones are absent from its copies; in checked studies, under half trace to an unresolved V gene, and the reason for the others is unknown. The sample data list around 4,800 clones, and about a third of these were observed just once. The leading ten clones occupy about 6.6% of the sample. The source was tumor tissue (inferred from file names), collected from a patient given nivolumab and ipilimumab in sequence. The source is a human donor with melanoma.

This CDR3 is CASSQEGTYPDEQYF. The CDR3 region has the DNA TGCGCCAGCAGCCAAGAGGGGACTTACCCAGACGAGCAGTACTTC. V is TRBV5-1 and J is TRBJ2-7, with a possible D match to TRBD2 (6 bases). The ends were cut back, 4 bases at V and 5 bases at J, with 19 bases in the middle. The CDR3 contains 15 residues. From germline, CDR1 is SGHRS and CDR2 YFSETQ.

The rearrangement links TRBV28 to TRBJ2-7; TRBD2 aligns across 7 bases. This CDR3 comprises 13 residues. After removal of 6 bases from V and 4 bases from J, the junction contained 6 bases not matched to a gene. CDR1 MDHEN and CDR2 SYDVKM come from the germline V gene. The DNA for the CDR3 is TGTGCCAGCAGAGGGACTACGGAGTACGAGCAGTACTTC. It codes for CASRGTTEYEQYF.